Listed below are T cell receptor beta chains from one sample, sequenced in a study of cytomegalovirus exposure and HLA in healthy donors. Only in-frame clones appear in the TCRdb table, and some are missing; sequencing was by immunoSEQ multiplex PCR. The sample includes some 200,000 clones, roughly a tenth of them seen just once. Input material: PBMCs. The source of these receptors is a woman in her thirties in good health and CMV-seropositive. Both conserved end residues are part of each CDR3. D genes are given only for firm matches. Clone sizes are given selectively: once, few, many, or a class where the clone is expanded.

abundance | j_gene | d_gene | v_gene | CDR3nt | CDR3aa
few | TRBJ2-1 | - | TRBV7-9 | TGTGCCAGCAGCTCGGGCAATGAGCAGTTCTTC | CASSSGNEQFF
few | TRBJ2-1 | - | TRBV5-1 | TGCGCCAGCAGCTTGAGCCAGGGCCTTTTCAATGAGCAGTTCTTC | CASSLSQGLFNEQFF
many | TRBJ1-1 | - | TRBV6-1 | TGTGCCAGCAGGGACACCCTGAACACTGAAGCTTTCTTT | CASRDTLNTEAFF
few | TRBJ2-1 | TRBD2 | TRBV19 | TGTGCCAGTAGCCGACTAGCGGGAGTATCCTACAATGAGCAGTTCTTC | CASSRLAGVSYNEQFF
few | TRBJ1-1 | - | TRBV18 | TGTGCCAGCTCACCGGGGGCCATGGACACTGAAGCTTTCTTT | CASSPGAMDTEAFF
few | TRBJ2-7 | TRBD1 | TRBV19 | TGTGCCGGCCGGGACAGGGATTCCTACGAGCAGTACTTC | CAGRDRDSYEQYF
few | TRBJ2-2 | TRBD2 | TRBV4-1 | TGCGCCAGTGGCATACGAGCGGGAGGAAGTTATGACACCGGGGAGCTGTTTTTT | CASGIRAGGSYDTGELFF
- | TRBJ1-2 | - | TRBV6-6 | TGTGCCAGCAGACAAACAGGGTGGGATGGCTACACCTTC | CASRQTGWDGYTF
few | TRBJ1-1 | - | TRBV19 | TGTGCCAGTAGTCCCCGGGGGGGAGTCTCGGGCACTGAAGCTTTCTTT | CASSPRGGVSGTEAFF
- | TRBJ2-7 | - | TRBV19 | TGTGCCAGTAGTATCGGAGGGATCCTGGGGGAGCAGTACTTC | CASSIGGILGEQYF
few | TRBJ2-5 | TRBD1 | TRBV6-6 | TGTGCCAGCAGTTACCCAACAGGGGCTTCGGAGACCCAGTACTTC | CASSYPTGASETQYF